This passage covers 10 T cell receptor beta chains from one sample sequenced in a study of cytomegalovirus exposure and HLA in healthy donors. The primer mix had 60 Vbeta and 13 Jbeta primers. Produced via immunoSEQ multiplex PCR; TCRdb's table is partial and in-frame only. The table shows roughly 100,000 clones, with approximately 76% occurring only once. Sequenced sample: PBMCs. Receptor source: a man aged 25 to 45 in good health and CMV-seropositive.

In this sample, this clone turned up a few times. CDR3 in amino acids: CASRRREMNTEAFF. CDR3 DNA sequence: TGTGCCAGCAGGCGCAGGGAAATGAACACTGAAGCTTTCTTT. V usage is TRBV13 and J usage is TRBJ1-1; D perhaps matches TRBD1 (5 bases). The germline CDR1 and CDR2 sequences are PRHDT and FYEKMQ (reference sequence). The CDR3 has 14 amino acids. Trimming shortened V by 6 bases and J by 0 bases, and 11 bases separated the two germline ends.

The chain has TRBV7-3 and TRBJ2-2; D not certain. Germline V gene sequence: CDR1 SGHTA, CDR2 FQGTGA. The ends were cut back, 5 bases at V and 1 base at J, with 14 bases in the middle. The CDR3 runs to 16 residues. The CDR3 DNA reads TGTGCCAGCAGCCCTTCGCCCGGTAGGAACACCGGGGAGCTGTTTTTT. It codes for CASSPSPGRNTGELFF.

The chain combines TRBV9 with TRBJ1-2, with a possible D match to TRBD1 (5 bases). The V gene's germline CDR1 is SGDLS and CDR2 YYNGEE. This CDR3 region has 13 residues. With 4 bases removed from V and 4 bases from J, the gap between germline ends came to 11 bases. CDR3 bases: TGTGCCAGCAGCTTTGGGGGGTTCTATGGCTACACCTTC. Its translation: CASSFGGFYGYTF.

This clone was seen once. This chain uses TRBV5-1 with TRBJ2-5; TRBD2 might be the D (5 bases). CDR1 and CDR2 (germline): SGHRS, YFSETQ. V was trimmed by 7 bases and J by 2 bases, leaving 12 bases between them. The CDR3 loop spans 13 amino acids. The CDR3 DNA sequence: TGCGCCAGCGGCGGGCGGGTACAAGAGACCCAGTACTTC. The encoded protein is CASGGRVQETQYF.

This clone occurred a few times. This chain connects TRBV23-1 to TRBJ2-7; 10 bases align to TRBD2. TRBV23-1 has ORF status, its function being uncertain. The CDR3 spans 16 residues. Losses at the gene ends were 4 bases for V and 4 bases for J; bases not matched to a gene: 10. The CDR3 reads CASSPVASGGAYEQYV. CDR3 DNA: TGCGCCAGCAGTCCCGTCGCCAGCGGGGGGGCGTACGAGCAGTACGTC.

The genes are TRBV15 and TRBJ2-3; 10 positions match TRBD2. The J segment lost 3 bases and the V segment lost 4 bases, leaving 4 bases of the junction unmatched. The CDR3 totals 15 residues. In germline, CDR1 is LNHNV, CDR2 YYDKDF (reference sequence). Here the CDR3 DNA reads TGTGCCACCAGCAAGGGACTAGCGACGACAGATACGCAGTATTTT. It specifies CATSKGLATTDTQYF.

This chain's CDR3 is CASSELAGTFTDTQYF. DNA for the CDR3: TGTGCCAGCAGTGAACTAGCGGGGACCTTCACAGATACGCAGTATTTT. The rearrangement uses TRBV6-1 and TRBJ2-3, with 9 bases that match TRBD2. CDR3 length: 16 residues. The germline V gene encodes CDR1 MNHNS and CDR2 SASEGT. With 2 bases clipped from V and 2 bases from J, the junction kept 5 bases outside the gene matches.

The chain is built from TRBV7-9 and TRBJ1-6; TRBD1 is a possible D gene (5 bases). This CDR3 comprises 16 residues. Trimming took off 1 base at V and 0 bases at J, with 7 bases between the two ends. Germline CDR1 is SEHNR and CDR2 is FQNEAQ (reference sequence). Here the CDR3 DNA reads TGTGCCAGCAGCTTAGACGACAGCTCCTATAATTCACCCCTCCACTTT. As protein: CASSLDDSSYNSPLHF.

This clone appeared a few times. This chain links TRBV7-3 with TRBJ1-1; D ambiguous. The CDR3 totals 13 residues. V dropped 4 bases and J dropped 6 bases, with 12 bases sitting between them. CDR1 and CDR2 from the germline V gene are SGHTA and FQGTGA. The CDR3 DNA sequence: TGTGCCAGCAGCTCCATCATACGGTCTGAAGCTTTCTTT. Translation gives CASSSIIRSEAFF.

The CDR3 bases are TGTGCCACCTTGGGGGCAGGGATTTTGTACAATGAGCAGTTCTTC. Its protein is CATLGAGILYNEQFF. The chain combines TRBV11-2 with TRBJ2-1; the D gene is possibly TRBD1 (6 bases). The CDR3 spans 15 residues. Germline V gene sequence: CDR1 SGHAT, CDR2 FQNNGV. The V gene lost 10 bases and the J gene lost 4 bases, with 20 bases spanning the gap.